This T cell receptor beta chain was sequenced in a study of blood T cell repertoires in COVID-19 (TCRdb year 2020). In the study overall: Collaborator samples came from the United States, Italy and Spain and covered acute and convalescent phases of COVID-19. Where HLA class I and class II types were available, the types were taken from metadata supplied by the sample provider, not from assay-based typing. The samples were drawn from the first 160 participants of the ongoing ImmuneRACE study and from 1,254 subjects provided by 6 global collaborators. The dataset comprised deeply sampled blood TCRbeta repertoires from subjects exposed to, actively infected with, or recovered from COVID-19. The sample metadata nearly always contained a de-identified subject ID, COVID-19 status, age in years and sex. The prospective study material was composed of cDNA or gDNA derived from T cells, B-cell-depleted T cells, or PBMCs. A freely available public database, intended as a resource for researchers studying the immune response to SARS-CoV-2, is where the repertoires were released. Points the paper makes about the study in general: The amount of clinical and demographic metadata varied by source and participant and was provided uncurated.

TCRbeta CDR3 regions were amplified from genomic DNA by means of the immunoSEQ Assay, a bias-controlled multiplex PCR. On the study's bioinformatics: The number of nucleated cells in each sample was estimated by amplification of reference gene primers within the assay. To quantify the absolute abundance of each unique TCRbeta CDR3 rearrangement, sequence reads were collapsed and filtered. For each sample, productive Simpson clonality was calculated as the square root of Simpson's diversity index over productive rearrangements. TCRdb provides this immuneACCESS table in a form limited to in-frame rearrangements. Some clones are lacking; in checked studies, under half of them reflect an unresolved V gene, and why the rest are absent is not known. The V and J calls and the clone size are those of that table, but D and trimming were determined from the DNA. The sample table holds a few hundred thousand clones, of which 70% to 90% were seen once. Around 6% of the sample is in the top ten clones.

In the prospective study, participants were 18 to 89 years old, resided in about two dozen geographic areas of the United States, and were enrolled through a virtual design. In the prospective study, cohorts were assigned on the basis of participant-reported clinical history obtained from a screening survey and a study questionnaire. Recovered participants in ImmuneRACE Cohort 3 were defined by two consecutive negative NP/OP PCR tests, clearance by a healthcare professional, or resolution of symptoms. In the prospective study, mobile phlebotomists collected whole blood, serum and a nasopharyngeal or oropharyngeal swab from each participant. Over a roughly 2-month period, participants in the prospective study had the option of providing additional blood draws and questionnaires. Prospective study blood samples were shipped either frozen or at room temperature before DNA extraction. Of note for this clone: Its antigen remains unidentified. Qualities for individual bases were not recorded, and no much larger clone is one base off.

The germline V gene specifies SGHDT as CDR1 and YYEEEE as CDR2. V and J lose 1 base and 10 bases, and a span of 15 bases separates them. The CDR3 runs 15 residues from the cysteine to the phenylalanine. The only DNA kept is the CDR3, 45 bases in frame from the first base. The sample taken for sequencing was PBMCs or T cells enriched from blood (not recorded which). In this chain, TRBV5-6 is recombined with TRBJ1-6, with TRBD1 perhaps the D gene, on 5 matching bases. This clonotype originated in a woman aged 25 to 39 who had recovered from COVID-19. The CDR3 corresponds to CASSLRGVVGSPLHF. The sequence in DNA is TGTGCCAGCAGCTTGCGGGGGGTTGTGGGATCACCCCTCCACTTT.